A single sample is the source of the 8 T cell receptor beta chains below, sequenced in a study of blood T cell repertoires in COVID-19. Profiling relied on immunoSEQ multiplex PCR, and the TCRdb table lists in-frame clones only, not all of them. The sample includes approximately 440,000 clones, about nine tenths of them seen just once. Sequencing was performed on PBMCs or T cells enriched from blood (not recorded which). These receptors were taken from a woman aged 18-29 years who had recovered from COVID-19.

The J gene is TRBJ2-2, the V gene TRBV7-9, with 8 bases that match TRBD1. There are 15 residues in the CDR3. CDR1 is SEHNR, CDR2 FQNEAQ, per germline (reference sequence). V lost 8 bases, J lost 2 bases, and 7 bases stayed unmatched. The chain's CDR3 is CASGTGLINTGELFF. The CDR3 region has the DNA TGTGCCAGCGGGACAGGACTTATAAACACCGGGGAGCTGTTTTTT.

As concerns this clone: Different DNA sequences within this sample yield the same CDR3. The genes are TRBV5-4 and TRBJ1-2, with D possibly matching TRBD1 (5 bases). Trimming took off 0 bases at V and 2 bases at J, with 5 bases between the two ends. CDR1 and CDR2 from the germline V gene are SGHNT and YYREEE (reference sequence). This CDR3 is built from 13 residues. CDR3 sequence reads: CASSLGGNYGYTF. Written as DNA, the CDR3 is TGTGCCAGCAGCTTGGGGGGCAACTATGGCTACACCTTC.

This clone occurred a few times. This chain's CDR3 is CASSQGFSGGASGGNEQFF. In DNA, the CDR3 is TGTGCCAGCAGCCAAGGTTTTAGCGGGGGGGCCTCAGGCGGTAATGAGCAGTTCTTC. The chain has TRBV3-1 (or the pseudogene TRBV3-2) and TRBJ2-1; TRBD2 agrees at 11 bases. J lost 7 bases, V lost 1 base, and 15 bases had no gene match. CDR1 and CDR2 from the germline V gene are LGHDT and YNNKEL (reference sequence). The CDR3 covers 19 residues.

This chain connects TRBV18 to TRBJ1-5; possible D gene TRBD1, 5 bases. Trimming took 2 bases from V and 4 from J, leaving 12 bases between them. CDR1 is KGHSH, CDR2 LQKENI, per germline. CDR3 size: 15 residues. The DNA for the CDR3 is TGTGCCAGCTCACCAGGGCCCAGGACAAATCAGCCCCAGCATTTT. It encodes CASSPGPRTNQPQHF.

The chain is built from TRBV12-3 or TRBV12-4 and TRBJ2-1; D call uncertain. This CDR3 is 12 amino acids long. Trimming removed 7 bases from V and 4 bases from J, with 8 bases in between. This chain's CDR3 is CASTLLYNEQFF. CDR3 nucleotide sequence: TGTGCCAGCACGTTACTTTACAATGAGCAGTTCTTC.

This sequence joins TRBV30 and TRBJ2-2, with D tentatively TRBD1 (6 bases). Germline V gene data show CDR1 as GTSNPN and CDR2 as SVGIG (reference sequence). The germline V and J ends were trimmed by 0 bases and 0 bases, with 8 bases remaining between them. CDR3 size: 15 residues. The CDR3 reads CAWSVGQSNTGELFF. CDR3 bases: TGTGCCTGGAGTGTAGGACAGTCGAACACCGGGGAGCTGTTTTTT.

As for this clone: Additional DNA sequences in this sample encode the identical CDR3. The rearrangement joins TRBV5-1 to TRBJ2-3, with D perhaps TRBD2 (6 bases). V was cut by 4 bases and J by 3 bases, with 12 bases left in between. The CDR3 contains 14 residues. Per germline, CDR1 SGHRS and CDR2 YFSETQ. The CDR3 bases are TGCGCCAGCAGCCTTGGGACTGTTACAGATACGCAGTATTTT. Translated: CASSLGTVTDTQYF.

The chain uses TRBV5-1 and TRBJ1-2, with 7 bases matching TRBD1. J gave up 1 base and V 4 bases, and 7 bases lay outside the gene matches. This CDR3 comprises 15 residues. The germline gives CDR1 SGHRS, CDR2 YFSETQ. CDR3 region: CASSQGTANNYGYTF. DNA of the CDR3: TGCGCCAGCAGCCAAGGGACAGCGAATAACTATGGCTACACCTTC.